This T cell receptor beta chain is from a study of STAT5B mutations in CD4+ large granular lymphocyte leukemia. Study as a whole: Among healthy controls, a particular HLA allele went with more CDR3 'QG' motifs.

Original data processing: The detection floor for productive clonotype frequency was 2.59 x 10-5. Generated by immunoSEQ multiplex PCR, the TCRdb table keeps only in-frame clones and is missing some. V and J calls plus clone size are reproduced from that table; the DNA served to infer D and trimming. The sample has about 38,000 clones; under 85% are singletons. The CDR3 consists of 13 residues. Germline lookup yields CDR1 MRHNA and CDR2 SNTAGT. V dropped 2 bases and J dropped 4 bases, with 6 bases sitting between them. The gene calls are TRBV6-4 and TRBJ1-5; D is ambiguous. The sequence was collected from a human donor in good health. The sample taken for sequencing was CD4+ T cells from blood buffy coats. The CDR3 sequence is CASSDGLNQPQHF. As DNA, the CDR3 is TGTGCCAGCAGTGACGGGTTGAATCAGCCCCAGCATTTT.